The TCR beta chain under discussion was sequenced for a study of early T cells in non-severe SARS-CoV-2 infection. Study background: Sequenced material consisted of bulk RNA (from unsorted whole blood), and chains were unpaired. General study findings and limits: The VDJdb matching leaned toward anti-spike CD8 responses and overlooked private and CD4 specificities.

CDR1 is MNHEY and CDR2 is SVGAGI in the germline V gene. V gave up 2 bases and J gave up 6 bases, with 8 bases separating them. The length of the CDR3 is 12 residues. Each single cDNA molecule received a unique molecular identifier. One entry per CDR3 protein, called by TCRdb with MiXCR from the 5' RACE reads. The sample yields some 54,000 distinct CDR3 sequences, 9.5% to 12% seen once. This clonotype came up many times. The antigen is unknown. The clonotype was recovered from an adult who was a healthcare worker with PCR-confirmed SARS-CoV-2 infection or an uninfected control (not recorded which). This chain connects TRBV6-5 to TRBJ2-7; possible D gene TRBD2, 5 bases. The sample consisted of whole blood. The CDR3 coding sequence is TGTGCCAGCAGTTACGGAGGAGGCGAGCAGTACTTC. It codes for CASSYGGGEQYF.